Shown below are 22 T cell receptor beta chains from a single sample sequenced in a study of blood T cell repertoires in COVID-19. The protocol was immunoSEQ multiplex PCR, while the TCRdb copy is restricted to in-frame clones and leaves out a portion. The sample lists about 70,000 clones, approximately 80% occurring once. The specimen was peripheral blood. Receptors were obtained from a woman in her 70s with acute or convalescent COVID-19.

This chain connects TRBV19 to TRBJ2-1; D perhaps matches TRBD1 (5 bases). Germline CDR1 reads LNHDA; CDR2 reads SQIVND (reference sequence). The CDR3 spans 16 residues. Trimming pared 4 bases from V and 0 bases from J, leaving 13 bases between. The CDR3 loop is CASSKGGQGSYNEQFF. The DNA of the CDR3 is TGTGCCAGTAGTAAGGGTGGGCAGGGCTCCTACAATGAGCAGTTCTTC.

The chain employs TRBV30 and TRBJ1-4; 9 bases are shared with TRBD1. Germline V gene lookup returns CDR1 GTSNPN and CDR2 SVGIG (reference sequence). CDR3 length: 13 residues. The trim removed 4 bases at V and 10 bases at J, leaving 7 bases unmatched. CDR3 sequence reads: CAWTRQGGAKLFF. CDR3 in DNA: TGTGCCTGGACTAGACAGGGGGGTGCAAAACTGTTTTTT.

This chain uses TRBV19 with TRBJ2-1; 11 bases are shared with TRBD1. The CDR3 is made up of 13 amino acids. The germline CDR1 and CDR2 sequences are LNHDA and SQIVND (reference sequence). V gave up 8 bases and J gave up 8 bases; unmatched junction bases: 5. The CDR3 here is CASHGQGAYEQFF. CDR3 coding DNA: TGTGCCAGTCATGGACAGGGGGCTTATGAGCAGTTCTTC.

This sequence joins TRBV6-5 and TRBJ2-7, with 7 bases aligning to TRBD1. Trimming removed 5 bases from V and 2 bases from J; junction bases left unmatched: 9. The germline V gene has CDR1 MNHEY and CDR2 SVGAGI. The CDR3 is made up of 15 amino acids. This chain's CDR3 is CASSPRDSPTYEQYF. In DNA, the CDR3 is TGTGCCAGCAGTCCCCGGGACAGCCCCACCTACGAGCAGTACTTC.

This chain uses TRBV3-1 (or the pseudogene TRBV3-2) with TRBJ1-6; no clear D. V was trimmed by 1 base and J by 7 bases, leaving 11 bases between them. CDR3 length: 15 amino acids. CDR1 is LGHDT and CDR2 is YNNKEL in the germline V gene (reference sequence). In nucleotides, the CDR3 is TGTGCCAGCAGCCAAGGGAGAGGGAGGAATTCACCCCTCCACTTT. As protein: CASSQGRGRNSPLHF.

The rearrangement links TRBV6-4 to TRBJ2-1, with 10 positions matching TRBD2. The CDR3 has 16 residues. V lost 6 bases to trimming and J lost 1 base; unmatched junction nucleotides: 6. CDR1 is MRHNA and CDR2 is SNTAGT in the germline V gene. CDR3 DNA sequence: TGTGCCAGCAGCCATCGACTAGCGGGTTCCTACAATGAGCAGTTCTTC. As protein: CASSHRLAGSYNEQFF.

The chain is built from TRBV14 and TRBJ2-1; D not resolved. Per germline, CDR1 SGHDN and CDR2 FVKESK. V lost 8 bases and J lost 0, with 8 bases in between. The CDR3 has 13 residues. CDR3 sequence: CASAASSYNEQFF. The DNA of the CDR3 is TGTGCCAGCGCGGCCAGCTCCTACAATGAGCAGTTCTTC.

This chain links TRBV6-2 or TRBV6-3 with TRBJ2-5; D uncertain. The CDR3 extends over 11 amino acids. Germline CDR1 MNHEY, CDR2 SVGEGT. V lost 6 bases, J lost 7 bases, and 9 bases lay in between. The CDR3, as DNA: TGTGCCAGCAGCAAAGGAGTGACCCAGTACTTC. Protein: CASSKGVTQYF.

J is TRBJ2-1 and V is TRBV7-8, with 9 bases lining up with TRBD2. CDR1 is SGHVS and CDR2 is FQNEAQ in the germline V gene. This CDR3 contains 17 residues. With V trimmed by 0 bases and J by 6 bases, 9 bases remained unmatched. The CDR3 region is CASSLALSGSGGNEQFF. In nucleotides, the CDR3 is TGTGCCAGCAGCTTAGCCCTTAGCGGGAGTGGAGGCAATGAGCAGTTCTTC.

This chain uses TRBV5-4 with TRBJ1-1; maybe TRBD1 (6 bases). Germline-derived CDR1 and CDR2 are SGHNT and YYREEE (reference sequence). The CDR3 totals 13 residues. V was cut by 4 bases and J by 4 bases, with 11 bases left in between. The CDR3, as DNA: TGTGCCAGCAGCGCCAGGGGCCCCACTGAAGCTTTCTTT. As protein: CASSARGPTEAFF. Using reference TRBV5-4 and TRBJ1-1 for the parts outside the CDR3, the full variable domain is ETGVTQSPTHLIKTRGQQVTLRCSSQSGHNTVSWYQQALGQGPQFIFQYYREEENGRGNFPPRFSGLQFPNYSSELNVNALELDDSALYLCASSARGPTEAFFGQGTRLTVV.

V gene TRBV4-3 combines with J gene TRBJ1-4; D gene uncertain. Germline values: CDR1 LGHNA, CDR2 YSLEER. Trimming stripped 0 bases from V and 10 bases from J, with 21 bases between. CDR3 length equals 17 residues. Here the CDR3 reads CASSQDEAGIIRRKLFF. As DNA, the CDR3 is TGCGCCAGCAGCCAAGATGAGGCGGGCATCATAAGGAGAAAACTGTTTTTT.

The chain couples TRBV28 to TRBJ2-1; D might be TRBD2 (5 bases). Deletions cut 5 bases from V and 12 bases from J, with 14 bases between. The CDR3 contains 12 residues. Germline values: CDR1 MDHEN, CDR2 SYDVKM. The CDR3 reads CASSTLLGRQFF. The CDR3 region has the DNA TGTGCCAGCAGTACCCTCCTAGGGAGGCAGTTCTTC.

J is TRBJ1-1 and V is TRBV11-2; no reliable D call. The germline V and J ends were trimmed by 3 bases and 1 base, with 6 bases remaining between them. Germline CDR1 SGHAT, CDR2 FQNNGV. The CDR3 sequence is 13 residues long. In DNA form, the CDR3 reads TGTGCCAGCAGCTTGCGGGGGAACACTGAAGCTTTCTTT. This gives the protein CASSLRGNTEAFF.

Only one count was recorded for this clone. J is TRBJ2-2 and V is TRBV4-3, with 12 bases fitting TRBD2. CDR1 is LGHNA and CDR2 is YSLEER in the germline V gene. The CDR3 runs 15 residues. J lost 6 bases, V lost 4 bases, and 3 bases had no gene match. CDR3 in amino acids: CASSRTSGDAGELFF. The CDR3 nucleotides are TGCGCCAGCAGCCGGACTAGCGGGGACGCCGGGGAGCTGTTTTTT.

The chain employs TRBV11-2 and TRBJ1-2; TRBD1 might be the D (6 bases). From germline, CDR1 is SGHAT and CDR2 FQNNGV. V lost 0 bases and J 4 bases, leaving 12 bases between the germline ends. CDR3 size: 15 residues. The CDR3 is CASSLDLGGLYGYTF. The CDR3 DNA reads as TGTGCCAGCAGCTTAGATCTGGGGGGGCTCTATGGCTACACCTTC.

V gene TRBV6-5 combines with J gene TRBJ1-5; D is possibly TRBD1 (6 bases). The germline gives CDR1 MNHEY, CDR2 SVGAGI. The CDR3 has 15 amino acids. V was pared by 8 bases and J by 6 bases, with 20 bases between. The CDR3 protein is CASRPYGGAGQPQHF. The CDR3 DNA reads TGTGCCAGCCGCCCGTATGGGGGGGCCGGTCAGCCCCAGCATTTT.

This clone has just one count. The CDR3 DNA reads TGTGCCAGCAGCTTAACCGGGACAGGGGGATCAGCCGATACGCAGTATTTT. It is translated as CASSLTGTGGSADTQYF. The chain has TRBV5-6 and TRBJ2-3, with 11 positions matching TRBD1. Unmatched junction bases numbered 11, after V lost 2 bases and J lost 6 bases. The CDR3 has 17 amino acids. CDR1 is SGHDT, CDR2 YYEEEE, per germline.

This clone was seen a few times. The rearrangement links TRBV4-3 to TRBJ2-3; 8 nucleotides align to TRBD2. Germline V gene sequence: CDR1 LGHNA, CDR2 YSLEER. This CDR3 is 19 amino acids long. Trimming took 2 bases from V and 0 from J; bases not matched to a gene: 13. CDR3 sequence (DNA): TGCGCCAGCAGCCAATTAGCGGGGTACGGTCAACCTAGCACAGATACGCAGTATTTT. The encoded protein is CASSQLAGYGQPSTDTQYF.

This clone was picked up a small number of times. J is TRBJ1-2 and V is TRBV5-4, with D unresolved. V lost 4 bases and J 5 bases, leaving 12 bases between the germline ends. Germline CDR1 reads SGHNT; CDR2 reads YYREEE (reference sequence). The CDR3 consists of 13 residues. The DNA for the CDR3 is TGTGCCAGCAGCCACGACGGGAGGTATGGCTACACCTTC. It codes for CASSHDGRYGYTF.

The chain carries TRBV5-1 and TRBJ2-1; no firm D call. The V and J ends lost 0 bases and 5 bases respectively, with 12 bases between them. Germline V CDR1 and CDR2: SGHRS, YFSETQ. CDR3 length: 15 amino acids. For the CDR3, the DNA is TGCGCCAGCAGCTTGGCAGCGCTTACTAACAATGAGCAGTTCTTC. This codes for CASSLAALTNNEQFF.

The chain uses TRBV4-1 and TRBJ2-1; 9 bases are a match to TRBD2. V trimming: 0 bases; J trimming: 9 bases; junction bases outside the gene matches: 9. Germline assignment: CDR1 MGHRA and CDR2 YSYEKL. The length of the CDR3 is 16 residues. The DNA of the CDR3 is TGCGCCAGCAGCCAAGACGTAGCGGGAGCCCTTGGTGAGCAGTTCTTC. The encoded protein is CASSQDVAGALGEQFF.

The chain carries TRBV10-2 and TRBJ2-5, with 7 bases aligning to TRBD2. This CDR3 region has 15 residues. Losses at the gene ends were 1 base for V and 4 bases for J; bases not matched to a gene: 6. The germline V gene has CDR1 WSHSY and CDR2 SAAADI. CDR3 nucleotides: TGCGCCAGCAGTGAGTGGGGGGAGGGTGCAGAGACCCAGTACTTC. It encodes CASSEWGEGAETQYF.